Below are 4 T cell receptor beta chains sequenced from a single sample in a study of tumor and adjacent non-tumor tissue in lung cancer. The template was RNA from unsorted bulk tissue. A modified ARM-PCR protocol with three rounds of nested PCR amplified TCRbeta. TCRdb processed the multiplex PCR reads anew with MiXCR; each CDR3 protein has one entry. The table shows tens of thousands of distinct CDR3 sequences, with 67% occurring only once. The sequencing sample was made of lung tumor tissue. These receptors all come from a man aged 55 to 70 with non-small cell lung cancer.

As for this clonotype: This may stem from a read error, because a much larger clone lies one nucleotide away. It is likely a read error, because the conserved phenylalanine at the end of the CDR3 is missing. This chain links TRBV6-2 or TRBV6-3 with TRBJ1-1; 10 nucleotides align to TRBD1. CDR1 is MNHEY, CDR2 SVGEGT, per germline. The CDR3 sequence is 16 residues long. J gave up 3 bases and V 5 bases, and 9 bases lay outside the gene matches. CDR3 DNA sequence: TGTGCCAGCAGTAGGGACAGGGGAGTCGGCCACACTGAAGCTTTCATT. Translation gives CASSRDRGVGHTEAFI.

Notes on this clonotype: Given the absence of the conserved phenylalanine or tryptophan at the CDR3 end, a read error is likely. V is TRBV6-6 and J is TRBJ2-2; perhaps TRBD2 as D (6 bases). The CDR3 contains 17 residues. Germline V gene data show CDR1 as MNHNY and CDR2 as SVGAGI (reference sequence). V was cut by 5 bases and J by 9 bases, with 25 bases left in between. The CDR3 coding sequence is TGTGCCAGCAGTCGCCGGATCCGGGCGGGGAGAACCAGGGAGCTGTTTCTT. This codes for CASSRRIRAGRTRELFL.

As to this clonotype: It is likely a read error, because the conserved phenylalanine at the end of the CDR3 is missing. This CDR3 reads CASSQLPGQGMDGYTL. The CDR3 DNA is TGCGCCAGCAGCCAATTACCGGGACAGGGGATGGATGGCTACACCTTA. The chain links TRBV5-1 to TRBJ1-2; 10 bases map to TRBD1. The V segment lost 4 bases and the J segment 6 bases; nucleotides outside the gene matches: 12. The CDR3 covers 16 residues. In germline, CDR1 is SGHRS, CDR2 YFSETQ.

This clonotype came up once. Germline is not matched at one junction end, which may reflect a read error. The CDR3 region is CASNSTPGDEQLF. The CDR3 DNA sequence: TGTGCCAGCAATTCGACCCCGGGTGATGAGCAGCTCTTC. The V call is TRBV6-2 or TRBV6-3, the J call TRBJ2-1; D is unresolved. Germline CDR1 and CDR2: MNHEY and SVGEGT. CDR3 length: 13 amino acids.